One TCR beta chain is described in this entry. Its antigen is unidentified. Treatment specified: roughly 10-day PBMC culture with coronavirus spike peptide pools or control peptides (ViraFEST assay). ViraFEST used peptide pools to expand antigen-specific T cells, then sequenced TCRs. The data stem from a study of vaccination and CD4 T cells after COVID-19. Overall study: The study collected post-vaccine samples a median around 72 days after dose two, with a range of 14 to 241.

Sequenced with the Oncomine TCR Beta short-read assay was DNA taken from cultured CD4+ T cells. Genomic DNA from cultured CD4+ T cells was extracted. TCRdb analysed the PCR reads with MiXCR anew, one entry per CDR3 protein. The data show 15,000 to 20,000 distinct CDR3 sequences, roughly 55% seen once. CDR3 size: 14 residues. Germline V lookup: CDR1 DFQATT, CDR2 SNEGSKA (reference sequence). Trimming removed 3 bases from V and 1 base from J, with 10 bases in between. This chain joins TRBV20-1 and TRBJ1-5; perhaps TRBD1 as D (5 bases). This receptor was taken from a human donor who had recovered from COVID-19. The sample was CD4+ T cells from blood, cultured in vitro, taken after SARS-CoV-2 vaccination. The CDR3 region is CSARSGLSNQPQHF. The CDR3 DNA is TGCAGTGCTAGGTCGGGGCTGAGCAATCAGCCCCAGCATTTT.